These 16 T cell receptor beta chains came from one sample sequenced in a study of regulatory T cells in long-lasting Graves disease. Arm-PCR of CDR3 regions with iRepertoire HTBI primers generated TCR beta libraries. TCRdb re-called the multiplex PCR reads with MiXCR, one entry per CDR3 protein. The table lists about 470,000 distinct CDR3 sequences, about 16% of them singletons. This sample's time point: newly diagnosed GD, antithyroid drugs for less than 3 months. TCR sequences were obtained from RNA taken from PBMCs. These data also featured in a second study, about T cells in Graves' hyperthyroidism and ophthalmopathy.

This material consisted of peripheral blood mononuclear cells (PBMCs), taken at new diagnosis, from a patient treated with antithyroid drugs. All receptors derive from a woman aged 25 to 39 with Graves disease.

This clonotype was counted a few times. The chain is built from TRBV15 and TRBJ1-3, with TRBD1 matching 7 bases. V lost 1 base and J lost 0; bases outside the gene matches: 6. The germline CDR1 and CDR2 sequences are LNHNV and YYDKDF (reference sequence). CDR3 length: 17 amino acids. CDR3 DNA sequence: TGTGCCACCAGCAGAGCCACGAACAGGGGCTCTGGAAACACCATATATTTT. This encodes CATSRATNRGSGNTIYF.

DNA for the CDR3: TGTGCCAGCAGCTTAGGGACAGGGGGTCACTACGAGCAGTACTTC. Translated, it gives CASSLGTGGHYEQYF. This chain uses TRBV11-2 with TRBJ2-7, with 10 bases identical to TRBD1. This CDR3 comprises 15 residues. V dropped 1 base and J dropped 3; count of bases not matched to a gene: 3. CDR1 is SGHAT and CDR2 is FQNNGV in the germline V gene.

In its sample, this clonotype was seen many times. The chain couples TRBV7-8 to TRBJ1-2, with 7 bases lining up with TRBD1. Germline trimming cut 6 bases from V and 5 bases from J; bases unmatched to any gene: 3. The V gene's germline CDR1 is SGHVS and CDR2 FQNEAQ. This CDR3 comprises 12 residues. As DNA, the CDR3 is TGTGCCAGCAGGTTGGGACAGTATGGCTACACCTTC. Encoded protein: CASRLGQYGYTF.

The chain recombines TRBV27 with TRBJ2-7, with 10 bases lining up with TRBD2. This CDR3 comprises 15 residues. After removal of 6 bases from V and 1 base from J, the junction contained 6 bases not matched to a gene. The germline CDR1 and CDR2 sequences are MNHEY and SMNVEV (reference sequence). The CDR3 DNA reads TGTGCCAGCAGGGTCTTTAGCGGGAGGTCCTACGAGCAGTACTTC. It translates to CASRVFSGRSYEQYF.

The sample holds many counts of this clonotype. The chain joins TRBV28 to TRBJ1-5, with 7 bases that match TRBD1. Trimming cost V 4 bases and J 2 bases; bases outside gene matches: 8. The CDR3 contains 16 residues. Germline-derived CDR1 and CDR2 are MDHEN and SYDVKM. CDR3 in DNA: TGTGCCAGCAGTTCCCGACAGGGTCGGGGCAATCAGCCCCAGCATTTT. Encoded protein: CASSSRQGRGNQPQHF. Drawing the rest from reference TRBV28 and TRBJ1-5, the complete variable domain is DVKVTQSSRYLVKRTGEKVFLECVQDMDHENMFWYRQDPGLGLRLIYFSYDVKMKEKGDIPEGYSVSREKKERFSLILESASTNQTSMYLCASSSRQGRGNQPQHFGDGTRLSIL.

V gene TRBV5-4 combines with J gene TRBJ2-2; the match to TRBD1 covers 9 bases. Germline V gene lookup returns CDR1 SGHNT and CDR2 YYREEE (reference sequence). The CDR3 consists of 15 residues. V shed 4 bases and J 2 bases; nucleotides not matched to a gene: 3. The CDR3 loop reads CASSMGQGNTGELFF. CDR3 DNA: TGTGCCAGCAGCATGGGACAGGGAAACACCGGGGAGCTGTTTTTT.

This clonotype was picked up many times. The V gene is TRBV3-1, the J gene TRBJ2-5; D uncertain. V was trimmed by 1 base and J by 2 bases, leaving 8 bases between them. Germline CDR1 is LGHDT and CDR2 is YNNKEL (reference sequence). The CDR3 extends over 14 amino acids. CDR3 nucleotide sequence: TGTGCCAGCAGCCAAGGTCTAATACAAGAGACCCAGTACTTC. Its translation: CASSQGLIQETQYF.

The sample holds many counts of this clonotype. The chain carries TRBV13 and TRBJ2-7; D may match TRBD1 or TRBD2 (5 bases each). V was cut by 5 bases and J by 2 bases, with 13 bases left in between. The CDR3 is made up of 14 amino acids. Germline CDR1 PRHDT, CDR2 FYEKMQ (reference sequence). CDR3 sequence reads: CASSPGRDPYEQYF. For the CDR3, the DNA is TGTGCCAGCAGCCCAGGACGGGACCCCTACGAGCAGTACTTC.

This clonotype was counted a few times. The chain combines TRBV29-1 with TRBJ1-1; TRBD1 might be the D (5 bases). The CDR3 has 12 residues. Germline CDR1 reads SQVTM; CDR2 reads ANQGSEA. Trimming took off 8 bases at V and 2 bases at J, with 12 bases between the two ends. CDR3 coding DNA: TGCAGCACCCGACAGACCAACACTGAAGCTTTCTTT. This codes for CSTRQTNTEAFF.

This clonotype turned up a few times. The chain links TRBV7-2 to TRBJ2-2; the D gene is possibly TRBD2 (6 bases). The CDR3 runs 14 residues. CDR1 and CDR2 (germline): SGHTA, FQGNSA. Trimming stripped 5 bases from V and 6 bases from J, with 13 bases between. CDR3 DNA: TGTGCCAGCAGCCAAGCCGCTAGCGCCGGGGAGCTGTTTTTT. This sequence encodes CASSQAASAGELFF.

The genes are TRBV2 and TRBJ1-3; D is unclear. Trimming shortened V by 3 bases and J by 3 bases, and 0 bases separated the two germline ends. Germline values: CDR1 SNHLY, CDR2 FYNNEI. This CDR3 contains 11 residues. Here the CDR3 reads CASSDGNTIYF. In DNA, the CDR3 is TGTGCCAGCAGTGATGGAAACACCATATATTTT.

With regard to this clonotype: A much larger clone sits a single nucleotide away, making a read error possible. The chain employs TRBV5-1 and TRBJ2-1, with 11 bases matching TRBD2. Germline V gives CDR1 SGHRS, CDR2 YFSETQ. The CDR3 consists of 15 residues. This chain's CDR3 is CASSPILAGDNEHFF. The CDR3 nucleotides are TGCGCCAGCAGCCCCATACTAGCGGGGGACAATGAGCATTTCTTC.

In its sample, this clonotype was seen many times. This sequence joins TRBV9 and TRBJ2-7; D is ambiguous. In germline, CDR1 is SGDLS, CDR2 YYNGEE. V lost 0 bases to trimming and J lost 2 bases, with 9 bases between them. There are 14 residues in the CDR3. The CDR3 coding sequence is TGTGCCAGCAGCGTAGCCTCCGCCACCTACGAGCAGTACTTC. The encoded protein is CASSVASATYEQYF.

This clonotype was seen ten or more times. This rearrangement joins TRBV18 to TRBJ1-6; 8 nucleotides agree with TRBD1. This CDR3 comprises 14 residues. The junction had 4 bases not matched to a gene; V was cut back by 4 bases and J by 8 bases. In germline, CDR1 is KGHSH, CDR2 LQKENI. The CDR3 DNA reads TGTGCCAGCTCACACCAGGGGGCTGATTCACCCCTCCACTTT. It translates to CASSHQGADSPLHF.

This clonotype was seen only a few times. This chain links TRBV19 with TRBJ2-3, with 10 nucleotides matching TRBD1. This CDR3 contains 15 residues. Germline lookup yields CDR1 LNHDA and CDR2 SQIVND (reference sequence). Trimming cost V 10 bases and J 3 bases; bases outside gene matches: 10. The CDR3 nucleotides are TGTGCCACCTGCCTGGGACAGGGGAAAACAGATACGCAGTATTTT. Translated: CATCLGQGKTDTQYF. The whole variable domain, remainder taken from reference TRBV19 and TRBJ2-3, is DGGITQSPKYLFRKEGQNVTLSCEQNLNHDAMYWYRQDPGQGLRLIYYSQIVNDFQKGDIAEGYSVSREKKESFPLTVTSAQKNPTAFYLCATCLGQGKTDTQYFGPGTRLTVL.

This clonotype appeared many times. This rearrangement joins TRBV28 to TRBJ2-3, with D possibly TRBD2 on 6 matching bases. V gave up 1 base and J gave up 4 bases, with 12 bases separating them. Germline CDR1 is MDHEN and CDR2 is SYDVKM. This CDR3 contains 15 residues. In DNA form, the CDR3 reads TGTGCCAGCAGTTTATTTGGCGGGATCGCAGATACGCAGTATTTT. Encoded protein: CASSLFGGIADTQYF.